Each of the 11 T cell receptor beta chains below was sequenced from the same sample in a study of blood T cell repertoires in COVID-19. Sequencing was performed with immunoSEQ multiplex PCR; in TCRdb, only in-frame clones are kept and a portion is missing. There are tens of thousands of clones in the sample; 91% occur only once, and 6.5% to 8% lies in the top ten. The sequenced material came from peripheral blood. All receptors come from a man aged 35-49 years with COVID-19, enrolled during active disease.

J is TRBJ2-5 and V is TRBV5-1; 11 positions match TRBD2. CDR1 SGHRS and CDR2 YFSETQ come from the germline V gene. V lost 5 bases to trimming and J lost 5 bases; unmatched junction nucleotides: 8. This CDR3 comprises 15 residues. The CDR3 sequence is CASRPGTSGGETQYF. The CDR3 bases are TGCGCCAGCAGACCCGGGACTAGCGGAGGGGAGACCCAGTACTTC.

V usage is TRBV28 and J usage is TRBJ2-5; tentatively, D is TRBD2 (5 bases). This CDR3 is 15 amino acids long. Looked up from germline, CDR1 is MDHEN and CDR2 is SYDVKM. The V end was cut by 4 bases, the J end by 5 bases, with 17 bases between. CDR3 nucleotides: TGTGCCAGCAGTTCCCCGGGGAAACGACGGGAGACCCAGTACTTC. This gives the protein CASSSPGKRRETQYF.

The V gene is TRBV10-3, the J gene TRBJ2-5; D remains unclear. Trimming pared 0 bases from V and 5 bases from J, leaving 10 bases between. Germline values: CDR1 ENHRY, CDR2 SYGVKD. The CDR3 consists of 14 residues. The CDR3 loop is CAISESSSPETQYF. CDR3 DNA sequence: TGTGCCATCAGTGAGTCGAGTAGCCCGGAGACCCAGTACTTC.

CDR3 coding DNA: TGTGCCAGCAGCCCCGGACAGGGGGTCTTCGGGAACACTGAAGCTTTCTTT. It codes for CASSPGQGVFGNTEAFF. The genes are TRBV2 and TRBJ1-1, with 10 bases matching TRBD1. V lost 6 bases and J lost 1; bases outside the gene matches: 11. Germline assignment: CDR1 SNHLY and CDR2 FYNNEI. The CDR3 has 17 residues.

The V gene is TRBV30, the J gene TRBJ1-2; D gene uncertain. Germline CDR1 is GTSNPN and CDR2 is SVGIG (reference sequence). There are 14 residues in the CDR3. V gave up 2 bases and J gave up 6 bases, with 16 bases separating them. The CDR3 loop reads CAWSRGESSHGYTF. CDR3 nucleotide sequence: TGTGCCTGGAGTCGCGGAGAATCAAGTCATGGCTACACCTTC. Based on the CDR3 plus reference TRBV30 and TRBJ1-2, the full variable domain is SQTIHQWPATLVQPVGSPLSLECTVEGTSNPNLYWYRQAAGRGLQLLFYSVGIGQISSEVPQNLSASRPQDRQFILSSKKLLLSDSGFYLCAWSRGESSHGYTFGSGTRLTVV.

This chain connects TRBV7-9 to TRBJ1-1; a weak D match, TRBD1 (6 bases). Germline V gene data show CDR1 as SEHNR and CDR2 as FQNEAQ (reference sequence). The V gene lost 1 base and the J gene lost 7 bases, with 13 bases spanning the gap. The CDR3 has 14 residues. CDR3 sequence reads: CASSLGAGGREAFF. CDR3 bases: TGTGCCAGCAGCTTAGGGGCCGGGGGGCGTGAAGCTTTCTTT.

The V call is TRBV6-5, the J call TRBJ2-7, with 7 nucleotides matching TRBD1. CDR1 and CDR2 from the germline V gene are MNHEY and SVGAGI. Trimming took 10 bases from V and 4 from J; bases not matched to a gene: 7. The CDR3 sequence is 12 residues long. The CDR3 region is CATRQGPYEQYF. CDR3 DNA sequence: TGTGCCACCCGACAGGGCCCTTACGAGCAGTACTTC.

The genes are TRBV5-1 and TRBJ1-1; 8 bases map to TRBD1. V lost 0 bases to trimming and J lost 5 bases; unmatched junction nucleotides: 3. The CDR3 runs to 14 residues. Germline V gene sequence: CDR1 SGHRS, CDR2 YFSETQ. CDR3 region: CASSLGTGKTEAFF. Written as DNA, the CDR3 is TGCGCCAGCAGCTTGGGGACAGGGAAAACTGAAGCTTTCTTT.

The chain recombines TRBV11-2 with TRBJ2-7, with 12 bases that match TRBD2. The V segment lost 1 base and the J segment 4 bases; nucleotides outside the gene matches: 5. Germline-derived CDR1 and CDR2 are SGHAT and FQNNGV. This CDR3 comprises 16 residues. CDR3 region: CASSLAGLAGKYEQYF. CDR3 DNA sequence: TGTGCCAGCAGCTTAGCCGGACTAGCGGGGAAGTACGAGCAGTACTTC. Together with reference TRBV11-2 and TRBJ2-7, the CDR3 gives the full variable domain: EAGVAQSPRYKIIEKRQSVAFWCNPISGHATLYWYQQILGQGPKLLIQFQNNGVVDDSQLPKDRFSAERLKGVDSTLKIQPAKLEDSAVYLCASSLAGLAGKYEQYFGPGTRLTVT.

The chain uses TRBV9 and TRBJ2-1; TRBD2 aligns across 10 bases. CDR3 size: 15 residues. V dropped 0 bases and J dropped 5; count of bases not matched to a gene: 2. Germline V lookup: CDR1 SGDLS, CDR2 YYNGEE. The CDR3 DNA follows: TGTGCCAGCAGCGTAGGACTAGCGGGCCACAATGAGCAGTTCTTC. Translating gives CASSVGLAGHNEQFF.

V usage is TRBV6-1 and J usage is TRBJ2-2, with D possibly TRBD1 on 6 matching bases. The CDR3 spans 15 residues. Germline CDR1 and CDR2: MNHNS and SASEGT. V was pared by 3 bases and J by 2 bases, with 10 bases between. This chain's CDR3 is CASSDRGLNTGELFF. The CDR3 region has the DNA TGTGCCAGCAGTGACAGGGGTTTAAACACCGGGGAGCTGTTTTTT.